These T cell receptor beta chains were read from a single sample in a study of neurological immune-mediated disorders. Each CDR3 protein gets one entry after TCRdb re-called the 5' RACE reads with MiXCR. The sample has 20,000 or so distinct CDR3 sequences; about 2.8% are singletons. The sequenced sample was PBMCs. These receptors all come from a woman aged 18-30 years with multiple sclerosis. The CDR3 runs from the conserved cysteine through the conserved F or W. Fields, in order: V gene, clone size, D gene, J gene, CDR3 protein, CDR3 DNA. A D gene is named only where the DNA matches it firmly. Only some rows state a clone size, as once, few, many or a class for expanded clones.

TRBV29-1	many	TRBD1	TRBJ2-5	CSVWDRIILETQYF	TGCAGCGTTTGGGACAGAATTATTCTCGAGACCCAGTACTTC
TRBV20-1	many	NA	TRBJ1-1	CSASKSLMNTEAFF	TGCAGTGCTAGTAAGTCCCTGATGAACACTGAAGCTTTCTTT
TRBV7-7	many	TRBD1	TRBJ2-3	CASSIDRGGPDTQYF	TGTGCTAGCAGCATCGACAGGGGCGGCCCAGATACGCAGTATTTT
TRBV15	many	NA	TRBJ1-1	CATSRGEGWMNTEAFF	TGTGCCACCAGCAGAGGGGAAGGGTGGATGAACACTGAAGCTTTCTTT
TRBV2	many	NA	TRBJ1-1	CASSDRQRNTEAFF	TGTGCCAGCAGTGACCGACAGCGGAACACTGAAGCTTTCTTT
TRBV29-1	many	TRBD1	TRBJ2-6	CSVMTGPYSGANVLTF	TGCAGCGTTATGACAGGGCCTTACTCTGGGGCCAACGTCCTGACTTTC
TRBV3-1	many	NA	TRBJ2-2	CASSQGGSISGELFF	TGTGCCAGCAGCCAAGGAGGCAGCATTAGCGGGGAGCTGTTTTTT
TRBV27	many	TRBD2	TRBJ2-1	CASSLAGGRSYNEQFF	TGTGCCAGTTCTCTAGCGGGAGGAAGATCCTACAATGAGCAGTTCTTC
TRBV4-3	many	TRBD2	TRBJ2-3	CASSHGTSGPQYF	TGCGCCAGCAGCCACGGGACTAGCGGGCCGCAGTATTTT
TRBV20-1	few	NA	TRBJ2-5	CSAKESTGTQYF	TGCAGTGCTAAAGAAAGTACAGGGACCCAGTACTTC
TRBV28	many	NA	TRBJ2-1	CASSLLHEQFF	TGTGCCAGCAGTTTGCTTCATGAGCAGTTCTTC
TRBV20-1	many	NA	TRBJ2-1	CSALNHNEQFF	TGCAGTGCTCTAAATCACAATGAGCAGTTCTTC
TRBV13	many	TRBD2	TRBJ2-4	CASSAGLAGGNIQYF	TGTGCCAGCAGCGCGGGACTAGCGGGGGGGAACATTCAGTACTTC
TRBV7-6	NA	NA	TRBJ2-1	CASSLAPARDEQFF	TGTGCCAGCAGCTTAGCCCCGGCGAGGGATGAGCAGTTCTTC
TRBV6-1	many	NA	TRBJ1-3	CASRVHGGNTIYF	TGTGCCAGCAGGGTACACGGGGGAAACACCATATATTTT
TRBV7-6	medium-sized	NA	TRBJ1-2	CASSAGVIGYGYTF	TGTGCCAGCAGCGCGGGGGTTATCGGCTATGGCTACACCTTC
TRBV7-6	many	NA	TRBJ1-1	CASSHKDGDTEAFF	TGTGCCAGCAGTCATAAGGACGGAGACACTGAAGCTTTCTTT
TRBV27	many	TRBD1	TRBJ1-2	CASSPHRDRTNYGYTF	TGTGCCAGCAGTCCGCACCGGGACAGGACTAACTATGGCTACACCTTC
TRBV14	NA	NA	TRBJ1-2	CASSQGPGDGYTF	TGTGCCAGCAGCCAGGGGCCAGGGGATGGCTACACCTTC
TRBV6-5	many	NA	TRBJ2-2	CASRAGGQPGELFF	TGTGCCAGCAGGGCTGGGGGGCAGCCCGGGGAGCTGTTTTTT
TRBV6-6	many	TRBD2	TRBJ2-3	CASSYSTSGSDTQYF	TGTGCCAGCAGTTACTCGACTAGCGGGAGTGATACGCAGTATTTT
TRBV10-3	many	NA	TRBJ2-1	CAISPDPQRHEQFF	TGTGCCATCAGTCCGGACCCCCAGAGGCATGAGCAGTTCTTC
TRBV7-9	NA	NA	TRBJ1-2	CASSLDGANYGYTF	TGTGCCAGCAGCTTAGATGGAGCTAACTATGGCTACACCTTC
TRBV20-1	many	NA	TRBJ2-5	CSATFQETQYF	TGCAGTGCTACTTTCCAAGAGACCCAGTACTTC
TRBV20-1	many	NA	TRBJ2-7	CSARDRGGSAYEQYF	TGCAGTGCTAGAGATAGGGGAGGATCCGCCTACGAGCAGTACTTC
TRBV10-3	many	TRBD1	TRBJ2-7	CAISDSVAGTGYF	TGTGCCATCAGTGACTCGGTAGCCGGGACAGGGTACTTC
TRBV11-3	many	NA	TRBJ2-5	CASSTLLLAGEETQYF	TGTGCCAGCAGCACCCTGCTCTTAGCCGGTGAAGAGACCCAGTACTTC
TRBV7-9	few	TRBD2	TRBJ2-3	CASRTSLSTDTQYF	TGTGCCAGCAGGACTAGCCTTAGCACAGATACGCAGTATTTT
TRBV28	many	TRBD2	TRBJ2-5	CASSLSAGGWETQYF	TGTGCCAGCAGTTTATCAGCGGGAGGATGGGAGACCCAGTACTTC
TRBV10-3	many	NA	TRBJ2-7	CAIGSEGAYEQYF	TGTGCCATCGGGTCGGAGGGGGCCTACGAGCAGTACTTC
TRBV12-3/TRBV12-4	many	TRBD1	TRBJ1-2	CASSLRGQIYGYTF	TGTGCCAGCAGTTTAAGGGGGCAGATCTATGGCTACACCTTC
TRBV20-1	many	NA	TRBJ2-6	CSARPGSPVWANVLTF	TGCAGTGCTAGACCAGGGAGCCCAGTCTGGGCCAACGTCCTGACTTTC
TRBV12-3/TRBV12-4	many	NA	TRBJ2-7	CASSLLSPGRAYEQYF	TGTGCCAGCAGTTTACTCTCCCCGGGCAGGGCCTACGAGCAGTACTTC
TRBV10-2	medium-sized	NA	TRBJ1-2	CASTLPTGSGSYGYTF	TGCGCCAGCACCCTACCGACAGGCTCCGGGAGCTATGGCTACACCTTC
TRBV20-1	few	NA	TRBJ2-3	CRVGRDTQYF	TGCAGGGTGGGTCGGGATACGCAGTATTTT
TRBV20-1	NA	TRBD1	TRBJ2-1	CSASNRGAGNEQFF	TGCAGTGCTAGCAACAGGGGCGCGGGCAATGAGCAGTTCTTC
TRBV5-1	many	NA	TRBJ2-2	CASSTQGPRGGELFF	TGCGCCAGCAGCACCCAGGGGCCGCGGGGCGGGGAGCTGTTTTTT
TRBV27	many	NA	TRBJ2-7	CASSFSGTYEQYF	TGTGCCAGCAGTTTCTCCGGGACCTACGAGCAGTACTTC
TRBV11-3	many	TRBD2	TRBJ2-3	CASSFTLAPFTDTQYF	TGTGCCAGCAGCTTCACACTAGCGCCTTTCACAGATACGCAGTATTTT
TRBV20-1	many	TRBD2	TRBJ2-1	CSARPGLAGLNEQFF	TGCAGTGCTAGACCGGGACTAGCGGGCCTGAATGAGCAGTTCTTC
TRBV5-1	many	NA	TRBJ2-2	CASSRQGSNTGELFF	TGCGCCAGCAGCCGGCAGGGATCGAACACCGGGGAGCTGTTTTTT
TRBV28	many	TRBD1	TRBJ2-7	CASSPVDRESYEQYF	TGTGCCAGCAGTCCCGTAGACAGGGAATCCTACGAGCAGTACTTC
TRBV10-3	many	TRBD1	TRBJ1-1	CAISGQGPNTEAFF	TGTGCCATCAGTGGACAGGGGCCGAACACTGAAGCTTTCTTT
TRBV20-1	few	NA	TRBJ1-1	CSARAGTGDTEAFF	TGCAGTGCTAGAGCCGGGACCGGGGACACTGAAGCTTTCTTT
TRBV5-5	many	TRBD1	TRBJ2-1	CASTDRGVRNEQFF	TGTGCCAGCACCGACAGGGGGGTTCGAAATGAGCAGTTCTTC
TRBV27	many	NA	TRBJ2-7	CASSYRVSYEQYF	TGTGCCAGCAGTTACAGGGTATCCTACGAGCAGTACTTC
TRBV18	many	NA	TRBJ2-7	CASSPQGVGEQYF	TGTGCCAGCTCACCACAGGGCGTGGGGGAGCAGTACTTC
TRBV7-6	many	NA	TRBJ1-5	CASSLGTASNQPQHF	TGTGCCAGCAGCTTAGGGACCGCAAGCAATCAGCCCCAGCATTTT
TRBV12-3/TRBV12-4	medium-sized	TRBD1	TRBJ2-7	CASSQGQISYEQYF	TGTGCCAGCAGCCAGGGACAGATCTCCTACGAGCAGTACTTC
TRBV6-2/TRBV6-3	many	NA	TRBJ2-7	CASSYLGRGYEQYF	TGTGCCAGCAGTTACTTGGGCAGGGGATACGAGCAGTACTTC
TRBV5-1	many	NA	TRBJ1-1	CASSYRGATEAFF	TGCGCCAGCAGCTACCGCGGTGCCACTGAAGCTTTCTTT
TRBV20-1	many	TRBD1	TRBJ1-1	CSARDWGQGMNTEAFF	TGCAGTGCTAGAGATTGGGGACAGGGTATGAACACTGAAGCTTTCTTT
TRBV7-6	NA	TRBD1	TRBJ1-2	CASSLAAGTGSHNYGYTF	TGTGCCAGCAGCTTAGCGGCGGGGACAGGAAGCCATAACTATGGCTACACCTTC
TRBV10-3	many	NA	TRBJ1-1	CAIQPGDRMNTEAFF	TGTGCCATACAACCAGGGGATAGGATGAACACTGAAGCTTTCTTT
TRBV3-1	many	NA	TRBJ2-5	CASSKEETQYF	TGTGCCAGCAGCAAGGAAGAGACCCAGTACTTC